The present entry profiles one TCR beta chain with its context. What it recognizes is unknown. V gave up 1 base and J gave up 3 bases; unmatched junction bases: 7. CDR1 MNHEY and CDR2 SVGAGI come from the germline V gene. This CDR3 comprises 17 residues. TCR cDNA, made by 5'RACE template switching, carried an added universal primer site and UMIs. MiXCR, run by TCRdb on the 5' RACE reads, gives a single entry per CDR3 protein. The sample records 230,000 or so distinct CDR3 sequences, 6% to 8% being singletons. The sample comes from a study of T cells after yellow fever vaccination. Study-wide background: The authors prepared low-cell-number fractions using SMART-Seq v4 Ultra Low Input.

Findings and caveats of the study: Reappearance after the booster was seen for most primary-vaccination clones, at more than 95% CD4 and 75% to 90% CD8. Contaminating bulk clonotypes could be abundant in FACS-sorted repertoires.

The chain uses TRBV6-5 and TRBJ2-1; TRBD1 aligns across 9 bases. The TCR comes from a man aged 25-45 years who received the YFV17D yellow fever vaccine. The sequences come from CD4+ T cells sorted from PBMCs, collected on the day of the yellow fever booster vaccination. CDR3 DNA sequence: TGTGCCAGCAGTTACTGGAAACCGGGACAGGGCTACAATGAGCAGTTCTTC. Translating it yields CASSYWKPGQGYNEQFF.